This TCR beta chain was obtained from a study of cytomegalovirus exposure and HLA in healthy donors. The PCR used 60 Vbeta and 13 Jbeta primers. Profiling relied on immunoSEQ multiplex PCR, and the TCRdb table lists in-frame clones only, not all of them. The data contain around 110,000 clones, over 70% of them singletons. Germline lookup yields CDR1 SGHNT and CDR2 YYREEE (reference sequence). V lost 0 bases to trimming and J lost 0 bases, with 8 bases between them. This CDR3 spans 15 amino acids. Study-level points and caveats: Most of the TCR beta V segments (in an earlier analysis) were productive either about 90% or about 30% of the time. Some V segments, including TRBV6-2 and TRBV6-3, were excluded as indistinguishable. TCR association rates varied by HLA locus in a later analysis, with DRB1 highest and HLA-C lowest. Presence/absence analysis assumed near-uniform sequencing depth across donors.

This clone was picked up one time. Its cognate antigen is unknown. Sequenced: PBMCs. The chain couples TRBV5-4 to TRBJ2-3; D gene ambiguous. The receptor comes from a woman aged 18-35 years in good health and CMV-seronegative. The CDR3 sequence: CASSLDGWSTDTQYF. The DNA of the CDR3 is TGTGCCAGCAGCTTGGATGGCTGGAGCACAGATACGCAGTATTTT.